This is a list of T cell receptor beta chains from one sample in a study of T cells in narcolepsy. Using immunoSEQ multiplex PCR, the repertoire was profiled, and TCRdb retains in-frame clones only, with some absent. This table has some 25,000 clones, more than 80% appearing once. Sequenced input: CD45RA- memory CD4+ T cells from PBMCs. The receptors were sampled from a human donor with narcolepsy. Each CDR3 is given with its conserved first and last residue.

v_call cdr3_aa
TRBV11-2 CASSLVTSGSFSEQYF
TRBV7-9 CASSSLRTAGDGYTF
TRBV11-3 CASSKEVGDYEQYF
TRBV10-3 CAISAWTDYNEQFF
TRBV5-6 CASSFVTVSTGGDGYTF
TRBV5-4 CASSWGGSGETQYF
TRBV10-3 CAISVVGGEQFF
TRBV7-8 CASSLDSGREKLFF
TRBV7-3 CASSPFGGDTGELFF
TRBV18 CASSLRQAEKLFF
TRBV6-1 CATQGAGRAGEQYF
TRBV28 CASRTGGGNQPQHF
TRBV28 CASSFSGRNEQFF
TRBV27 CASSFGHGTSGRSMEQYF
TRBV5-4 CASSVPVNTEAFF
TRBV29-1 CSVVGPTGYNEQFF
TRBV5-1 CASSLAMVASGSTQETQYF
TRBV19 CASSMLPGGNEKLFF
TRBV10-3 CATGEGEKLFF
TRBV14 CASSPGRNYGYTF
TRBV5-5 CASSPGGGIYEQYF
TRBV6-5 CASSSGELTDTQYF
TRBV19 CASSIDISSSNQPQHF
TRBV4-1 CASSLFGTSNFNEQFF
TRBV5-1 CASSLFTGSKNIQYF
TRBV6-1 CASSEQGRGLYGYTF
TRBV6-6 CASSHPGQGARDEQYF
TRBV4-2 CASSQEELAGVNEQFF
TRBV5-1 CASSPDFSTGQLYGYTF
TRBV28 CASSSHRAFREQYF
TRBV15 CATSSGGNRVSEAFF
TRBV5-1 CASSLLSGSSHTGELFF
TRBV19 CASIAASTDTQYF
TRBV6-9 CASSYSRREGGEQYF
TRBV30 CAWSTSGGYNEQFF